The source of this T cell receptor (beta chain) is a study of blood T cell repertoires in COVID-19. This CDR3 comprises 13 residues. The germline CDR1 and CDR2 sequences are MDHEN and SYDVKM. The germline V and J ends were trimmed by 10 bases and 6 bases, with 15 bases remaining between them. Under the authors' procedure: Estimates of nucleated cell counts were drawn from the amplification of reference gene primers. The protocol was immunoSEQ multiplex PCR, while the TCRdb copy is restricted to in-frame clones and leaves out a portion. Clonal size and the V and J genes are those of that table, whereas D and trimming came from the DNA. The table records 100,000 or so clones, roughly 76% of them present only once.

The sequence was collected from a woman aged 70-85 years with acute or convalescent COVID-19. This rearrangement joins TRBV28 to TRBJ2-2; D perhaps matches TRBD2 (5 bases). The material sequenced was peripheral blood. The CDR3 spells CATRGRFPGELFF. The CDR3 coding sequence is TGTGCCACGCGAGGGCGGTTCCCCGGGGAGCTGTTTTTT.